This T cell receptor beta chain was identified in a study of shared clonotypes between healthy human individuals. Overall study results and limits: In general, naive subsets displayed greater estimated richness than memory subsets did.

V shed 3 bases and J 8 bases; nucleotides not matched to a gene: 8. CDR3 length: 15 residues. CDR1 and CDR2 from the germline V gene are SGDLS and YYNGEE. Using immunoSEQ multiplex PCR, the repertoire was profiled, and TCRdb retains in-frame clones only, with some absent. The sample has approximately 1.9 million clones; just under 95% are singletons. Turning to this clone: Its antigen is unidentified.

Naive CD8 cells lacked CD45RO, underwent positive selection for CCR7 and left out terminally differentiated effector memory CD45RA+ cells. The chain combines TRBV9 with TRBJ2-1; 10 nucleotides line up with TRBD2. The source material was naive CD8+ T cells from PBMCs. The sequence was collected from a man aged 18 to 30 in good health. Some clones in this sample may be carry-over from other donors' samples. The CDR3 reads CASSAGLARIDEQFF. CDR3 DNA sequence: TGTGCCAGCAGCGCGGGACTAGCGAGGATCGATGAGCAGTTCTTC.